These 32 T cell receptor beta chains share one sample of origin, sequenced in a study of shared clonotypes between healthy human individuals. The assay was immunoSEQ multiplex PCR, and TCRdb's table has in-frame clones only and misses some. Of millions of clones listed, around nine tenths are singletons. Sequencing used naive CD4+ T cells sorted from blood. Subset noted: CD45RA+ positively selected. Receptors were obtained from a man between 18 and 35 years old in good health.

The rearrangement joins TRBV9 to TRBJ2-1; tentatively, D is TRBD1 or TRBD2 (9 bases each). The CDR3 contains 19 residues. Germline CDR1 is SGDLS and CDR2 is YYNGEE. V was pared by 3 bases and J by 7 bases, with 29 bases between. DNA of the CDR3: TGTGCCAGCAGCGACACAGGGGGCCTTAGCGGGAGTGAACGGAATGAGCAGTTCTTC. This gives the protein CASSDTGGLSGSERNEQFF.

The J gene is TRBJ1-3, the V gene TRBV7-9, with no clear D. Trimming left V 3 bases short and J 4 bases short, with 16 bases between. The germline CDR1 and CDR2 sequences are SEHNR and FQNEAQ (reference sequence). The CDR3 totals 16 residues. The CDR3 bases are TGTGCCAGCAGCTTTGGGCCGGGAAGCCGCGGAAACACCATATATTTT. Translation: CASSFGPGSRGNTIYF.

The V and J genes are TRBV19 and TRBJ2-1, with 10 bases matching TRBD2. V trimming: 5 bases; J trimming: 7 bases; junction bases outside the gene matches: 8. This CDR3 contains 15 residues. The V gene's germline CDR1 is LNHDA and CDR2 SQIVND (reference sequence). CDR3 nucleotide sequence: TGTGCCAGTAGTTCGGTAGCTAGCGGGAGAAATGAGCAGTTCTTC. It translates to CASSSVASGRNEQFF.

This clone appeared a single time. The chain carries TRBV18 and TRBJ2-3; 10 bases are shared with TRBD2. Germline loops: CDR1 KGHSH, CDR2 LQKENI. V was pared by 1 base and J by 4 bases, with 8 bases of the junction left unmatched. This CDR3 region has 17 residues. The DNA for the CDR3 is TGTGCCAGCTCACCACTTCAGAGCGGGGGGGCGGCAGATACGCAGTATTTT. It is translated as CASSPLQSGGAADTQYF.

The rearrangement joins TRBV4-1 to TRBJ2-5, with a weak D call TRBD1 (6 bases). Germline assignment: CDR1 MGHRA and CDR2 YSYEKL. This CDR3 has 13 residues. V shed 4 bases and J shed 5 bases, with 11 bases lying between them. The CDR3 region has the DNA TGCGCCAGCAGCCTAAGTCAGGGGGAGACCCAGTACTTC. It encodes CASSLSQGETQYF.

CDR3 bases: TGCGCCAGCAGTCTAATCAGCGGGGGCAACACCGGGGAGCTGTTTTTT. The encoded protein is CASSLISGGNTGELFF. This chain uses TRBV5-1 with TRBJ2-2, with 8 bases that match TRBD2. Trimming cost V 5 bases and J 2 bases; bases outside gene matches: 8. The germline V gene encodes CDR1 SGHRS and CDR2 YFSETQ. The CDR3 consists of 16 residues.

The chain recombines TRBV2 with TRBJ2-5, with 7 bases identical to TRBD2. The germline gives CDR1 SNHLY, CDR2 FYNNEI. Germline trimming cut 10 bases from V and 3 bases from J; bases unmatched to any gene: 8. The CDR3 has 13 residues. In DNA form, the CDR3 reads TGTGCCAACCGCCGGGGGGAGGAAGAGACCCAGTACTTC. Residues: CANRRGEEETQYF.

V gene TRBV7-3 combines with J gene TRBJ2-1, with TRBD2 matching over 12 bases. Germline V gives CDR1 SGHTA, CDR2 FQGTGA. The J segment lost 6 bases and the V segment lost 2 bases, leaving 8 bases of the junction unmatched. The CDR3 is 17 amino acids. The CDR3 is CASSLLPSGGAGNEQFF. The CDR3 region has the DNA TGTGCCAGCAGCTTACTCCCTAGCGGGGGGGCTGGCAATGAGCAGTTCTTC.

The V call is TRBV6-1, the J call TRBJ2-5; no firm D call. Trimming stripped 5 bases from V and 5 bases from J, with 9 bases between. Germline CDR1 reads MNHNS; CDR2 reads SASEGT. The CDR3 covers 12 residues. CDR3 DNA sequence: TGTGCCAGCAGTCCCCTTCGGGAGACCCAGTACTTC. Its protein product is CASSPLRETQYF.

The V gene is TRBV28, the J gene TRBJ1-5; D ambiguous. V was cut by 3 bases and J by 4 bases, with 19 bases left in between. This CDR3 has 17 residues. CDR1 is MDHEN, CDR2 SYDVKM, per germline. CDR3 in amino acids: CASSFPPSKLTNQPQHF. Written as DNA, the CDR3 is TGTGCCAGCAGTTTCCCTCCCTCTAAGCTAACTAATCAGCCCCAGCATTTT.

CDR3 amino acids: CAWSTLGFKETQYF. DNA for the CDR3: TGTGCCTGGAGTACGCTGGGATTTAAAGAGACCCAGTACTTC. The gene calls are TRBV30 and TRBJ2-5; D not certain. Trimming took off 2 bases at V and 3 bases at J, with 13 bases between the two ends. Germline V gene lookup returns CDR1 GTSNPN and CDR2 SVGIG (reference sequence). The CDR3 contains 14 residues.

The V and J genes are TRBV6-1 and TRBJ2-7; D tentatively fits TRBD1 or TRBD2 (6 bases each). CDR3 length equals 13 residues. V was trimmed by 7 bases and J by 3 bases, leaving 13 bases between them. Germline V lookup: CDR1 MNHNS, CDR2 SASEGT. Here the CDR3 reads CASNGGYYYEQYF. CDR3 nucleotides: TGTGCCAGCAACGGGGGCTACTACTACGAGCAGTACTTC.

In its sample, this clone was seen once. The chain is built from TRBV27 and TRBJ1-2; tentative D call: TRBD1 (5 bases). The CDR3 consists of 14 residues. With 6 bases removed from V and 1 base from J, the gap between germline ends came to 12 bases. Germline-derived CDR1 and CDR2 are MNHEY and SMNVEV (reference sequence). The CDR3 protein is CASRPGRINYGYTF. Written as DNA, the CDR3 is TGTGCCAGCAGGCCGGGACGGATTAACTATGGCTACACCTTC.

The J gene is TRBJ2-3, the V gene TRBV7-8; D is unclear. Trimming shortened V by 4 bases and J by 2 bases, and 1 base separated the two germline ends. The CDR3 loop spans 11 amino acids. CDR1 and CDR2 from the germline V gene are SGHVS and FQNEAQ. As DNA, the CDR3 is TGTGCCAGCAGCTCCACAGATACGCAGTATTTT. Translated, it gives CASSSTDTQYF.

This chain joins TRBV6-6 and TRBJ1-6; D is uncertain. The CDR3 totals 15 residues. The V end lost 0 bases, the J end lost 5 bases, and 8 bases lay between the germline ends. Germline V gene sequence: CDR1 MNHNY, CDR2 SVGAGI (reference sequence). The CDR3 loop is CASSYSSQNNSPLHF. The CDR3 DNA reads TGTGCCAGCAGTTACTCGAGTCAGAATAATTCACCCCTCCACTTT.

The chain uses TRBV6-1 and TRBJ2-1; D is possibly TRBD2 (6 bases). Germline V lookup: CDR1 MNHNS, CDR2 SASEGT. The V and J ends lost 4 bases and 2 bases respectively, with 12 bases between them. The CDR3 totals 15 residues. The CDR3 bases are TGTGCCAGCAGTGCCCGACTAGAAACCTACAATGAGCAGTTCTTC. Translation gives CASSARLETYNEQFF.

Here the CDR3 reads CASSLRQGEYEQYF. DNA of the CDR3: TGTGCCAGCAGTTTAAGGCAGGGGGAGTACGAGCAGTACTTC. The V gene is TRBV28, the J gene TRBJ2-7; 7 bases agree with TRBD1. CDR1 MDHEN and CDR2 SYDVKM come from the germline V gene. CDR3 length: 14 amino acids. Trimming removed 2 bases from V and 4 bases from J; junction bases left unmatched: 5.

This rearrangement joins TRBV19 to TRBJ2-1; 9 bases agree with TRBD1. Trimming cost V 2 bases and J 7 bases; bases outside gene matches: 9. Germline CDR1 reads LNHDA; CDR2 reads SQIVND (reference sequence). The CDR3 runs 16 residues. The CDR3 spells CASSIPGQGRYNEQFF. Here the CDR3 DNA reads TGTGCCAGTAGTATACCCGGACAGGGGAGGTATAATGAGCAGTTCTTC.

In its sample, this clone was seen once. V is TRBV7-2 and J is TRBJ2-5; possible D gene TRBD2, 5 bases. CDR1 SGHTA and CDR2 FQGNSA come from the germline V gene. The CDR3 spans 15 residues. Trimming cost V 5 bases and J 11 bases, with 24 bases left between them. The CDR3 DNA is TGTGCCAGCAGCCCAGGTTCAACGAGCTTAGGCGGGCAGTACTTC. Residues: CASSPGSTSLGGQYF.

This clone appeared once. Other DNA sequences within the sample encode an identical CDR3. V and J are TRBV5-8 and TRBJ2-7; possibly TRBD2 for D (5 bases). CDR1 is SGHTS, CDR2 YDEGEE, per germline. CDR3 length equals 11 residues. Trimming removed 1 base from V and 6 bases from J, with 5 bases in between. The CDR3 reads CASSLRGEQYF. CDR3 nucleotides: TGTGCCAGCAGCTTGCGGGGCGAGCAGTACTTC.

This chain uses TRBV11-1 with TRBJ2-1, with D possibly being TRBD2 (5 bases). The CDR3 loop spans 16 amino acids. V was cut by 2 bases and J by 5 bases, with 16 bases left in between. Germline CDR1 reads SGHAT; CDR2 reads FQDESV (reference sequence). CDR3 in DNA: TGTGCCAGCAGCTTAAGCTGGGAGAGCGGCGACAATGAGCAGTTCTTC. This translates into CASSLSWESGDNEQFF.

The chain uses TRBV6-5 and TRBJ1-2, with 9 nucleotides matching TRBD1. The CDR3 totals 15 residues. The germline gives CDR1 MNHEY, CDR2 SVGAGI. After removal of 2 bases from V and 5 bases from J, the junction contained 6 bases not matched to a gene. CDR3 bases: TGTGCCAGCAGTTACCGTGGGACAGGGCAATATGGCTACACCTTC. The encoded protein is CASSYRGTGQYGYTF.

The chain carries TRBV4-1 and TRBJ1-5; D is perhaps TRBD1 (5 bases). From germline, CDR1 is MGHRA and CDR2 YSYEKL. The V end was cut by 4 bases, the J end by 6 bases, with 16 bases between. This CDR3 contains 15 residues. CDR3 in DNA: TGCGCCAGCAGCCCCCGAGGGCAGGGTCTTCAGCCCCAGCATTTT. Translated: CASSPRGQGLQPQHF.

This clone came up once. CDR3 sequence reads: CAWSVPPGMAPAGNTIYF. DNA for the CDR3: TGTGCCTGGAGTGTCCCTCCAGGGATGGCCCCCGCTGGAAACACCATATATTTT. The chain recombines TRBV30 with TRBJ1-3; possibly TRBD1 for D (5 bases). The V end was cut by 0 bases, the J end by 2 bases, with 20 bases between. The CDR3 loop spans 18 amino acids. CDR1 and CDR2 (germline): GTSNPN, SVGIG (reference sequence). The full variable domain, completed using reference TRBV30 and TRBJ1-3, is SQTIHQWPATLVQPVGSPLSLECTVEGTSNPNLYWYRQAAGRGLQLLFYSVGIGQISSEVPQNLSASRPQDRQFILSSKKLLLSDSGFYLCAWSVPPGMAPAGNTIYFGEGSWLTVV.

The chain combines TRBV2 with TRBJ2-5; possible D gene TRBD1, 6 bases. Germline CDR1 SNHLY, CDR2 FYNNEI. Trimming pared 5 bases from V and 0 bases from J, leaving 16 bases between. The CDR3 length is 16 residues. The CDR3 region has the DNA TGTGCCAGCAGTTTACTTCCAACAGGGTACCAAGAGACCCAGTACTTC. Its protein product is CASSLLPTGYQETQYF. Supplemented by reference TRBV2 and TRBJ2-5, the full variable domain reads EPEVTQTPSHQVTQMGQEVILRCVPISNHLYFYWYRQILGQKVEFLVSFYNNEISEKSEIFDDQFSVERPDGSNFTLKIRSTKLEDSAMYFCASSLLPTGYQETQYFGPGTRLLVL.

This clone showed up just a few times. The rearrangement uses TRBV2 and TRBJ2-4, with D perhaps TRBD1 (6 bases). V gave up 7 bases and J gave up 10 bases, with 11 bases separating them. Germline V gene sequence: CDR1 SNHLY, CDR2 FYNNEI. The length of the CDR3 is 11 residues. For the CDR3, the DNA is TGTGCCAGCACCGAGGGGGATATTCAGTACTTC. It specifies CASTEGDIQYF.

This clone was detected once. V gene TRBV7-2 combines with J gene TRBJ2-2, with TRBD2 matching 13 bases. This CDR3 region has 17 residues. J gave up 4 bases and V 5 bases, and 7 bases lay outside the gene matches. The germline CDR1 and CDR2 sequences are SGHTA and FQGNSA. CDR3 bases: TGTGCCAGCAGCCGGGGGACTAGCGGGATGTCCACCGGGGAGCTGTTTTTT. The encoded protein is CASSRGTSGMSTGELFF. Filled out from reference TRBV7-2 and TRBJ2-2, the complete variable domain reads GAGVSQSPSNKVTEKGKDVELRCDPISGHTALYWYRQSLGQGLEFLIYFQGNSAPDKSGLPSDRFSAERTGGSVSTLTIQRTQQEDSAVYLCASSRGTSGMSTGELFFGEGSRLTVL.

The V and J genes are TRBV19 and TRBJ2-7; 9 positions agree with TRBD2. J gave up 6 bases and V 6 bases, and 12 bases lay outside the gene matches. Per the germline V gene, CDR1 is LNHDA and CDR2 is SQIVND (reference sequence). CDR3 length equals 15 residues. The CDR3 nucleotides read TGTGCCAGTAGGGGCTGGCGGGAGGGTTGGAGCGAGCAGTACTTC. Amino acid sequence: CASRGWREGWSEQYF.

The chain couples TRBV6-5 to TRBJ2-2; tentatively, D is TRBD1 (5 bases). The CDR3 sequence is 16 residues long. With 0 bases removed from V and 0 bases from J, the gap between germline ends came to 8 bases. Germline CDR1 is MNHEY and CDR2 is SVGAGI. In DNA form, the CDR3 reads TGTGCCAGCAGTTACTCGTTCAGGGCGAACACCGGGGAGCTGTTTTTT. It translates to CASSYSFRANTGELFF.

V and J are TRBV27 and TRBJ2-3; weak D call: TRBD1 (5 bases). CDR3 length: 15 residues. V lost 5 bases and J lost 1, with 13 bases in between. The germline gives CDR1 MNHEY, CDR2 SMNVEV (reference sequence). The CDR3 region is CASSQRGRGTDTQYF. CDR3 nucleotides: TGTGCCAGCAGTCAAAGGGGTAGGGGCACAGATACGCAGTATTTT.

This chain links TRBV7-9 with TRBJ2-5; D is possibly TRBD1 (6 bases). Trimming stripped 3 bases from V and 3 bases from J, with 11 bases between. The germline V gene has CDR1 SEHNR and CDR2 FQNEAQ (reference sequence). The CDR3 has 14 amino acids. The CDR3 DNA sequence: TGTGCCAGCAGCTTGAAGGACAGTAAAGAGACCCAGTACTTC. Amino acids: CASSLKDSKETQYF.

The chain recombines TRBV4-3 with TRBJ2-6; 8 bases agree with TRBD2. There are 19 residues in the CDR3. V lost 0 bases to trimming and J lost 0 bases; unmatched junction nucleotides: 7. Per the germline V gene, CDR1 is LGHNA and CDR2 is YSLEER. CDR3 protein: CASSQDWAGGSSGANVLTF. CDR3 DNA sequence: TGCGCCAGCAGCCAAGATTGGGCGGGAGGATCCTCTGGGGCCAACGTCCTGACTTTC.